The sequence of this T cell receptor (beta chain) was determined in a study of blood T cell repertoires in COVID-19. About the research overall: Whether acute or convalescent, the COVID-19 samples came from the United States, Italy and Spain. T cells, B-cell-depleted T cells, or PBMCs supplied cDNA or gDNA.

Germline lookup yields CDR1 SQVTM and CDR2 ANQGSEA. The CDR3 is made up of 13 amino acids. V was pared by 5 bases and J by 8 bases, with 7 bases of the junction left unmatched. How the authors handled the data: For nucleated cells, counts were estimated from reference gene primer amplification. The protocol was immunoSEQ multiplex PCR, while the TCRdb copy is restricted to in-frame clones and leaves out a portion. The V and J calls and the clone size are those of that table, but D and trimming were determined from the DNA. The repertoire holds 85,000 to 110,000 clones, with about 87% as singletons. The chain uses TRBV29-1 and TRBJ1-4, with 8 bases identical to TRBD1. The sequence derives from a human donor in a cohort sampled during active or convalescent COVID-19. Input material: peripheral blood. CDR3 amino acids: CSVQTGAGEKLFF. CDR3 coding DNA: TGCAGCGTTCAGACAGGGGCGGGCGAAAAACTGTTTTTT.